The table lists the clone carrying this T cell receptor (beta chain) with a count of one. The antigen is undetermined. A single base separates this from a much larger clone, so it may be a read error. The data stem from a study of blood T cells in healthy people across ages. General study points: Estimates based on one million T cells were treated as lower bounds.

The germline V gene encodes CDR1 MNHEY and CDR2 SVGEGT. This CDR3 region has 15 residues. Trimming at V came to 5 bases and at J to 5 bases, leaving 11 bases not matched to a gene. The authors ran a second PCR of about 6 to 11 cycles using a sample-barcoded 5' primer and a J-beta primer mix. The authors tagged each cDNA molecule using a template-switch adaptor with 12 random nucleotides. In TCRdb, the 5' RACE reads were re-called with MiXCR into one record per CDR3 protein. The sample holds 1.5 million to 2 million distinct CDR3 sequences, about 39% seen once. The chain has TRBV6-2 or TRBV6-3 and TRBJ1-2; 7 bases are a match to TRBD1. This receptor was obtained from a human donor in good health. The sequenced sample was blood. The CDR3 is CASSTSSDRRYGYTF. The DNA for the CDR3 is TGTGCCAGCAGTACGAGCTCGGACAGGCGTTATGGCTACACCTTC.